This T cell receptor (beta chain) was recorded in a study of cytomegalovirus exposure and HLA in healthy donors. Primers for the PCR totalled 60 Vbeta and 13 Jbeta. This table comes from immunoSEQ multiplex PCR, and its TCRdb copy is limited to in-frame clones, with some not included. The sample contains about 110,000 clones, less than 85% of which appear only once. Study conclusions and caveats: 87-base-pair reads could not separate some V segments, including TRBV6-2 and TRBV6-3. CMV serostatus was the only immune exposure information that was available.

The germline V gene encodes CDR1 SEHNR and CDR2 FQNEAQ (reference sequence). The length of the CDR3 is 12 residues. In the case of this clone: Its antigen is not known. Germline is not matched at one junction end, which may reflect a read error.

The clonotype originates from a woman in her 40s in good health and CMV-seronegative. The chain joins TRBV7-9 to TRBJ1-1; D ambiguous. The sample taken for sequencing was PBMCs. CDR3 sequence reads: CSSSPSLGGAFF. CDR3 sequence (DNA): TGTTCCAGCAGCCCCAGTCTGGGCGGGGCTTTCTTT.